Listed here are 22 T cell receptor beta chains from one sample, sequenced in a study of blood T cells in healthy people across ages. With a J-beta primer mix and a sample-barcoded 5' primer, a second PCR ran roughly 7 to 11 cycles. Using its own MiXCR run on the 5' RACE reads, TCRdb lists one record per CDR3 protein. The sample records hundreds of thousands of distinct CDR3 sequences, 40% to 50% being singletons. The specimen sequenced was blood. These receptors came from a man in his sixties in good health.

This clonotype was recorded many times. The V gene is TRBV13, the J gene TRBJ2-4; 8 bases match TRBD1. The CDR3 runs 14 residues. Germline CDR1 PRHDT, CDR2 FYEKMQ (reference sequence). The J segment lost 7 bases and the V segment lost 5 bases, leaving 7 bases of the junction unmatched. The CDR3 region has the DNA TGTGCCAGCAGCCCGTCGGACAGGGTGAACATTCAGTACTTC. It yields the protein CASSPSDRVNIQYF. Together with reference TRBV13 and TRBJ2-4, the CDR3 gives the full variable domain: AAGVIQSPRHLIKEKRETATLKCYPIPRHDTVYWYQQGPGQDPQFLISFYEKMQSDKGSIPDRFSAQQFSDYHSELNMSSLELGDSALYFCASSPSDRVNIQYFGAGTRLSVL.

This clonotype came up a few times. The J gene is TRBJ2-1, the V gene TRBV25-1; D possibly uses TRBD1 or TRBD2 (6 bases each). The germline gives CDR1 MGHDK, CDR2 SYGVNS. Trimming took off 0 bases at V and 12 bases at J, with 15 bases between the two ends. CDR3 length: 14 residues. The CDR3 region is CASSEYLAGTPQFF. CDR3 bases: TGTGCCAGCAGTGAATATCTTGCGGGGACACCGCAGTTCTTC.

The chain has TRBV7-2 and TRBJ2-1, with D possibly being TRBD1 (6 bases). The CDR3 is 18 residues long. The germline V gene encodes CDR1 SGHTA and CDR2 FQGNSA. Trimming removed 2 bases from V and 2 bases from J, with 19 bases in between. The CDR3 coding sequence is TGTGCCAGCAGCTTAAGGGGGTCCATCACCCAGCCCTACAATGAGCAGTTCTTC. It encodes CASSLRGSITQPYNEQFF.

The rearrangement uses TRBV11-3 and TRBJ1-1; D remains unclear. The ends were cut back, 4 bases at V and 7 bases at J, with 13 bases in the middle. This CDR3 region has 13 residues. Germline V CDR1 and CDR2: SGHNT, YENEEA. The DNA for the CDR3 is TGTGCCAGCAGCTCCCCCCGACGGTTTGAAGCTTTCTTT. Translation: CASSSPRRFEAFF.

CDR3 sequence: CAINKGADTQYF. The DNA for the CDR3 is TGTGCCATCAACAAGGGCGCAGATACGCAGTATTTT. The chain uses TRBV10-3 and TRBJ2-3; no firm D call. V gave up 7 bases and J gave up 4 bases, with 9 bases separating them. The V gene's germline CDR1 is ENHRY and CDR2 SYGVKD. The CDR3 is 12 residues long.

This clonotype was found many times. The V gene is TRBV11-2, the J gene TRBJ2-7, with 9 positions matching TRBD1. The V segment lost 4 bases and the J segment 5 bases; nucleotides outside the gene matches: 9. The CDR3 contains 15 residues. Looked up from germline, CDR1 is SGHAT and CDR2 is FQNNGV. CDR3 coding DNA: TGTGCCAGCAGCTCGCCCGGGACAGGGATCCACGAGCAGTACTTC. Translating gives CASSSPGTGIHEQYF.

This sequence joins TRBV7-2 and TRBJ2-3, with D possibly being TRBD1 or TRBD2 (6 bases each). V lost 0 bases, J lost 4 bases, and 14 bases lay in between. Germline CDR1 reads SGHTA; CDR2 reads FQGNSA. This CDR3 has 16 amino acids. CDR3 sequence: CASSLAGGQTPDTQYF. CDR3 bases: TGTGCCAGCAGCTTAGCGGGGGGACAAACCCCAGATACGCAGTATTTT. The complete variable domain, with remaining parts taken from reference TRBV7-2 and TRBJ2-3, reads GAGVSQSPSNKVTEKGKDVELRCDPISGHTALYWYRQSLGQGLEFLIYFQGNSAPDKSGLPSDRFSAERTGGSVSTLTIQRTQQEDSAVYLCASSLAGGQTPDTQYFGPGTRLTVL.

A word on this clonotype: Germline is not matched at one junction end, which may reflect a read error. The chain has TRBV6-2 or TRBV6-3 and TRBJ2-7; TRBD1 matches at 7 bases. CDR1 is MNHEY, CDR2 SVGEGT, per germline. There are 18 residues in the CDR3. CDR3 residues: CASGLRDRALRLSHEQYF. Here the CDR3 DNA reads TGTGCCAGCGGCCTCCGTGACAGGGCTCTTCGGCTCTCCCACGAGCAGTACTTC.

The genes are TRBV6-6 and TRBJ1-6; the D is unclear. This CDR3 contains 15 residues. Trimming removed 0 bases at V and 7 bases at J, with 10 bases between. Per germline, CDR1 MNHNY and CDR2 SVGAGI (reference sequence). The chain's CDR3 is CASSYSTRTNSPLHF. CDR3 coding DNA: TGTGCCAGCAGTTACTCTACCAGAACCAATTCACCCCTCCACTTT.

V usage is TRBV2 and J usage is TRBJ2-5; D might be TRBD1 (6 bases). The CDR3 loop spans 14 amino acids. Per germline, CDR1 SNHLY and CDR2 FYNNEI. Trimming removed 6 bases at V and 2 bases at J, with 13 bases between. CDR3 nucleotide sequence: TGTGCCAGCAGCGGACAGACGAAACAAGAGACCCAGTACTTC. This codes for CASSGQTKQETQYF. Full variable domain (rest looked up from reference TRBV2 and TRBJ2-5): EPEVTQTPSHQVTQMGQEVILRCVPISNHLYFYWYRQILGQKVEFLVSFYNNEISEKSEIFDDQFSVERPDGSNFTLKIRSTKLEDSAMYFCASSGQTKQETQYFGPGTRLLVL.

This chain connects TRBV5-1 to TRBJ1-2; TRBD1 is a possible D gene (5 bases). This CDR3 has 13 residues. With 2 bases removed from V and 4 bases from J, the gap between germline ends came to 9 bases. Germline loops: CDR1 SGHRS, CDR2 YFSETQ. CDR3 residues: CASSLGEFYGYTF. The CDR3, as DNA: TGCGCCAGCAGCTTAGGGGAGTTCTATGGCTACACCTTC.

The V and J genes are TRBV29-1 and TRBJ1-1, with unresolved D. Germline CDR1 SQVTM, CDR2 ANQGSEA. The ends were cut back, 7 bases at V and 5 bases at J, with 14 bases in the middle. This CDR3 has 12 residues. The CDR3 DNA is TGCAGCGCCCGGGGAGGTTGGACTGAAGCTTTCTTT. Amino acids: CSARGGWTEAFF.

The J gene is TRBJ2-5, the V gene TRBV6-1, with 8 bases lining up with TRBD2. CDR1 and CDR2 from the germline V gene are MNHNS and SASEGT. The V gene end was trimmed by 4 bases and the J gene end by 0 bases; junction bases not matched to a gene: 4. CDR3 size: 15 residues. The CDR3 region has the DNA TGTGCCAGCAGTGGACTAGCGCAGTACCAAGAGACCCAGTACTTC. Its translation: CASSGLAQYQETQYF.

This chain uses TRBV7-2 with TRBJ2-5; 7 bases agree with TRBD2. This CDR3 contains 17 residues. After removal of 5 bases from V and 3 bases from J, the junction contained 15 bases not matched to a gene. From germline, CDR1 is SGHTA and CDR2 FQGNSA. The CDR3 spells CASSTLGEGPTKETQYF. The CDR3 coding sequence is TGTGCCAGCAGCACTCTTGGGGAGGGCCCGACCAAAGAGACCCAGTACTTC.

The chain joins TRBV6-5 to TRBJ1-4; D remains unclear. Germline CDR1 reads MNHEY; CDR2 reads SVGAGI. With 2 bases removed from V and 5 bases from J, the gap between germline ends came to 6 bases. The CDR3 extends over 13 amino acids. The CDR3 sequence: CASSYGGNEKLFF. The CDR3 nucleotides are TGTGCCAGCAGTTACGGCGGAAATGAAAAACTGTTTTTT.

This rearrangement joins TRBV19 to TRBJ1-1; no firm D call. Germline CDR1 LNHDA, CDR2 SQIVND (reference sequence). V was cut by 6 bases and J by 5 bases, with 13 bases left in between. The CDR3 has 13 residues. The CDR3 DNA reads TGTGCCAGTAGGCCCGGGGAGAGGACTGAAGCTTTCTTT. Residues: CASRPGERTEAFF.

Ten or more counts support this clonotype. The chain is built from TRBV5-5 and TRBJ2-5; TRBD1 matches at 8 bases. Germline V gives CDR1 SGHKS, CDR2 YYEKEE (reference sequence). Trimming removed 4 bases from V and 2 bases from J; junction bases left unmatched: 4. The CDR3 totals 14 residues. The CDR3 protein is CASSRGTGQETQYF. Written as DNA, the CDR3 is TGTGCCAGCAGCCGAGGGACAGGTCAAGAGACCCAGTACTTC. The full variable domain, its missing parts supplied by reference TRBV5-5 and TRBJ2-5, is DAGVTQSPTHLIKTRGQQVTLRCSPISGHKSVSWYQQVLGQGPQFIFQYYEKEERGRGNFPDRFSARQFPNYSSELNVNALLLGDSALYLCASSRGTGQETQYFGPGTRLLVL.

The chain joins TRBV7-9 to TRBJ2-7; D is perhaps TRBD2 (7 bases). Trimming took off 6 bases at V and 1 base at J, with 16 bases between the two ends. CDR1 and CDR2 from the germline V gene are SEHNR and FQNEAQ (reference sequence). The CDR3 is made up of 15 amino acids. The CDR3 protein is CASSPRRGPSYEQYF. The CDR3 DNA is TGTGCCAGCAGTCCAAGGCGGGGGCCGTCCTACGAGCAGTACTTC. The full variable domain, in which reference TRBV7-9 and TRBJ2-7 provide the parts outside the CDR3, is DTGVSQNPRHKITKRGQNVTFRCDPISEHNRLYWYRQTLGQGPEFLTYFQNEAQLEKSRLLSDRFSAERPKGSFSTLEIQRTEQGDSAMYLCASSPRRGPSYEQYFGPGTRLTVT.

J is TRBJ2-5 and V is TRBV12-3 or TRBV12-4, with no clear D. V was pared by 4 bases and J by 5 bases, with 14 bases between. This CDR3 is 14 amino acids long. CDR3 nucleotides: TGTGCCAGCAGTTCAAATCATATGGGGGAGACCCAGTACTTC. Protein: CASSSNHMGETQYF.

To note about this clonotype: Possible read error: a much larger clone is one base away. The chain combines TRBV24-1 with TRBJ2-3; 8 nucleotides match TRBD1. The CDR3 consists of 14 residues. Germline V gene lookup returns CDR1 KGHDR and CDR2 SFDVKD. The CDR3, as DNA: TGTGCCACCGGTGATGTACAGGGGGTAATTACGCAGTATTTT. Amino acids: CATGDVQGVITQYF.

This clonotype was recorded a few times. The CDR3 DNA reads TGTGCCAGCAGTTACTCGACGGCCAGGGGTTACGAGCAGTACTTC. This gives the protein CASSYSTARGYEQYF. The V and J genes are TRBV6-5 and TRBJ2-5; possibly TRBD1 for D (6 bases). The end of the DNA is better explained by TRBJ2-7, so the J call may be wrong. In germline, CDR1 is MNHEY, CDR2 SVGAGI. The CDR3 spans 15 residues.

The chain carries TRBV7-2 and TRBJ1-1, with TRBD1 matching 10 bases. Germline CDR1 SGHTA, CDR2 FQGNSA. This CDR3 has 14 residues. The J segment lost 7 bases and the V segment lost 7 bases, leaving 9 bases of the junction unmatched. CDR3 nucleotides: TGTGCCAGCACCCTAGGGACAGGGGAGAATGAAGCTTTCTTT. It is translated as CASTLGTGENEAFF.